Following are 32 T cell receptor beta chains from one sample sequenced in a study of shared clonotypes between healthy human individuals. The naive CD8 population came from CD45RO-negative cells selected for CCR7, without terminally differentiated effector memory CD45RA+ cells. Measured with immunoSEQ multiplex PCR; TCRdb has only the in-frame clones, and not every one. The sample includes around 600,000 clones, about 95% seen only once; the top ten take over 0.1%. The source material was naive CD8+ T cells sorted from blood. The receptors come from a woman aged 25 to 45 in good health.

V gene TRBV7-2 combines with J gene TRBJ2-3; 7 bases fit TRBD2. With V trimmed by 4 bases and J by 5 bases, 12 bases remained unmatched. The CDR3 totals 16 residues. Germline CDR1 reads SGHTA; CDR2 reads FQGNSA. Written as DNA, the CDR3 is TGTGCCAGCAGCTCCTTTAGTGGGGGAGGGGTAGATACGCAGTATTTT. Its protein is CASSSFSGGGVDTQYF.

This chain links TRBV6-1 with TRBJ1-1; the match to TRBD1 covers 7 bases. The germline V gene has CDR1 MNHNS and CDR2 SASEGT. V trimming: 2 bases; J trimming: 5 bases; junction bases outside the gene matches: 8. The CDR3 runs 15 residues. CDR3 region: CASSEYEGALTEAFF. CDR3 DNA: TGTGCCAGCAGTGAATACGAGGGGGCCCTAACTGAAGCTTTCTTT.

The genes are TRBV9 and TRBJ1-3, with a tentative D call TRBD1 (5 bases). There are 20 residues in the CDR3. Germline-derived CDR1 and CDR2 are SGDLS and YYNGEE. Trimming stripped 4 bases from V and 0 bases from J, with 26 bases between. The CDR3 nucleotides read TGTGCCAGCAGCCCGACCCGGCAGGGAAGGGTGATTGCCTCTGGAAACACCATATATTTT. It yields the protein CASSPTRQGRVIASGNTIYF.

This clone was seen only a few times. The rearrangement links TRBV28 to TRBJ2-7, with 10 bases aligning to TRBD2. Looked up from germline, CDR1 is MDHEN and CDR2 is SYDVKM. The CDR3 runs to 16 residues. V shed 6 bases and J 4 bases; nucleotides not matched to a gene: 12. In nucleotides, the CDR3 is TGTGCCAGCAGGTCCTTGGAAGGGACTAGCGTGTACGAGCAGTACTTC. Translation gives CASRSLEGTSVYEQYF.

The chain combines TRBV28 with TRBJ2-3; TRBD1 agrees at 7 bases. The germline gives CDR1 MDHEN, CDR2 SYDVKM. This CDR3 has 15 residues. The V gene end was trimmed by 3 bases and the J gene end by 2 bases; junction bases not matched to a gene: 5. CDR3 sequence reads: CASSFEGASTDTQYF. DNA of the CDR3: TGTGCCAGCAGTTTTGAGGGGGCCTCCACAGATACGCAGTATTTT.

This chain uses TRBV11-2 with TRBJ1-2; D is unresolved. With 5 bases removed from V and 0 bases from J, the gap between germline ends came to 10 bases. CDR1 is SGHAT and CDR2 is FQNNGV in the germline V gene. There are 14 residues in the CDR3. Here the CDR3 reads CASSPSGSNYGYTF. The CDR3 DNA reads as TGTGCCAGCAGCCCCTCAGGCTCTAACTATGGCTACACCTTC. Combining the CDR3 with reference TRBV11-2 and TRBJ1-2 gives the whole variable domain EAGVAQSPRYKIIEKRQSVAFWCNPISGHATLYWYQQILGQGPKLLIQFQNNGVVDDSQLPKDRFSAERLKGVDSTLKIQPAKLEDSAVYLCASSPSGSNYGYTFGSGTRLTVV.

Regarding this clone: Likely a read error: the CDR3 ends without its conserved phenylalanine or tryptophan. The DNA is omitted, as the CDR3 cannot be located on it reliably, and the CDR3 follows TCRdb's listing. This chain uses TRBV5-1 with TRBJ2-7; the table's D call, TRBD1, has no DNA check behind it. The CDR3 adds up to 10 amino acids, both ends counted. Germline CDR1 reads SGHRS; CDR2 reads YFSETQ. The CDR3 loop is CASSFCKFHI.

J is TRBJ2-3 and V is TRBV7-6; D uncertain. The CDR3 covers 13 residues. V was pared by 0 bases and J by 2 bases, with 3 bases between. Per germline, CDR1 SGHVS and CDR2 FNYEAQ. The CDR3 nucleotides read TGTGCCAGCAGCTTAGCGCCCACAGATACGCAGTATTTT. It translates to CASSLAPTDTQYF.

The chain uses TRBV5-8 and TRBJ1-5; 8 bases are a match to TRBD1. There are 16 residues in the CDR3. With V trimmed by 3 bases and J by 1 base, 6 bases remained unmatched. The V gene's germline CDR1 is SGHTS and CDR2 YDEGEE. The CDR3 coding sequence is TGTGCCAGCAGCTGGGGGACAGGAGACAGCAATCAGCCCCAGCATTTT. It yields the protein CASSWGTGDSNQPQHF.

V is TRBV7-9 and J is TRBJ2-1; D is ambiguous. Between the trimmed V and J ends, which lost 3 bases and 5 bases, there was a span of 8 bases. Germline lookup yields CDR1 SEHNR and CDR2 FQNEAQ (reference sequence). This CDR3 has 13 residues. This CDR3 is CASSLENHNEQFF. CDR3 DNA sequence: TGTGCCAGCAGCTTGGAGAACCACAATGAGCAGTTCTTC.

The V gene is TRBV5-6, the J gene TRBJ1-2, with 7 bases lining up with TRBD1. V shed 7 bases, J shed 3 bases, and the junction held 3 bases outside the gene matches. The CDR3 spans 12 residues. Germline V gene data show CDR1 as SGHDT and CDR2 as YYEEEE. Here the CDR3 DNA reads TGTGCCAGCGCCACAGGGGACTATGGCTACACCTTC. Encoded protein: CASATGDYGYTF.

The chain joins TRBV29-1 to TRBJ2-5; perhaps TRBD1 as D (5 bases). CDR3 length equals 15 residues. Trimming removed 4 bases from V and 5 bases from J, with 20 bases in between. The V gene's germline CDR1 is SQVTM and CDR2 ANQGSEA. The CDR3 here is CSVVAGRELEETQYF. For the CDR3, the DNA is TGCAGCGTTGTAGCCGGCAGGGAATTGGAGGAGACCCAGTACTTC.

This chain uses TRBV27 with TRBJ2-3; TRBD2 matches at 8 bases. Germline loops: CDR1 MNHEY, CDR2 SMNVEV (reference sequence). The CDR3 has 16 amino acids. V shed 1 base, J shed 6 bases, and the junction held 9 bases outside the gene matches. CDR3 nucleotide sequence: TGTGCCAGCAGTTTATATACGGGAGGGCCAGGTGATACGCAGTATTTT. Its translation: CASSLYTGGPGDTQYF.

CDR3 amino acids: CASSLMFSPNTGELFF. The DNA of the CDR3 is TGTGCCAGCAGCTTGATGTTCAGCCCGAACACCGGGGAGCTGTTTTTT. V and J are TRBV5-6 and TRBJ2-2, with no clear D. The V and J ends lost 1 base and 0 bases respectively, with 10 bases between them. CDR3 size: 16 residues. Germline values: CDR1 SGHDT, CDR2 YYEEEE.

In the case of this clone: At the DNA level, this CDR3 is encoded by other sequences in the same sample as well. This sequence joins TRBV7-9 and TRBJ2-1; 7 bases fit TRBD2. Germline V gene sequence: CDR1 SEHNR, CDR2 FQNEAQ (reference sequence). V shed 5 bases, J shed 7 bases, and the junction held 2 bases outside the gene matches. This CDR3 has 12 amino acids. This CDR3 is CASSRTSNEQFF. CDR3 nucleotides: TGTGCCAGCAGCCGGACTAGTAATGAGCAGTTCTTC.

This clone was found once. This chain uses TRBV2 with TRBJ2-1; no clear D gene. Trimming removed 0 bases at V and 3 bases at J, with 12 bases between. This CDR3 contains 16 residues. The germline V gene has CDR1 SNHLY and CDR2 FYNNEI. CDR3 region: CASSEADSVGYNEQFF. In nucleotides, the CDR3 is TGTGCCAGCAGTGAAGCGGATTCCGTGGGCTACAATGAGCAGTTCTTC.

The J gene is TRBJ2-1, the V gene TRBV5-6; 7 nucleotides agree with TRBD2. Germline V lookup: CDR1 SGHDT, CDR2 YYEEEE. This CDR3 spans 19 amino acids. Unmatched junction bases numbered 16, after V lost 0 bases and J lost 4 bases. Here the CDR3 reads CASSLARRLLRGFYNEQFF. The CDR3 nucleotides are TGTGCCAGCAGCTTGGCCCGTCGGCTGCTGCGGGGGTTTTACAATGAGCAGTTCTTC.

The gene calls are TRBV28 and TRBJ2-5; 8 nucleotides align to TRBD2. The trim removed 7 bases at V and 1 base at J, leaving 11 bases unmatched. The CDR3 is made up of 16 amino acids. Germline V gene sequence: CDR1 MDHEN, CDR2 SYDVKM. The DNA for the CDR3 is TGTGCCAGCATAGGAGCGGGAGATTGGGGCCAAGAGACCCAGTACTTC. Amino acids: CASIGAGDWGQETQYF.

CDR3 nucleotide sequence: TGTGCCAGCAGCGTTAGACAGGGCATCGGCTATGGCTACACCTTC. This codes for CASSVRQGIGYGYTF. The rearrangement joins TRBV9 to TRBJ1-2, with 7 bases fitting TRBD1. Per germline, CDR1 SGDLS and CDR2 YYNGEE. The CDR3 covers 15 residues. J lost 4 bases, V lost 2 bases, and 8 bases had no gene match. Complete variable domain (other parts from reference TRBV9 and TRBJ1-2): DSGVTQTPKHLITATGQRVTLRCSPRSGDLSVYWYQQSLDQGLQFLIQYYNGEERAKGNILERFSAQQFPDLHSELNLSSLELGDSALYFCASSVRQGIGYGYTFGSGTRLTVV.

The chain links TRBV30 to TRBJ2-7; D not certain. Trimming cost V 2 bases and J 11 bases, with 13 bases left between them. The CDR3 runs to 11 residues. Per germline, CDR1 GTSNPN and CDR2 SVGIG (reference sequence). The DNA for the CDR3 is TGTGCCTGGAGTCTTGACTTCCCGAAGTACTTC. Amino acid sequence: CAWSLDFPKYF. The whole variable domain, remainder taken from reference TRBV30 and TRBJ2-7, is SQTIHQWPATLVQPVGSPLSLECTVEGTSNPNLYWYRQAAGRGLQLLFYSVGIGQISSEVPQNLSASRPQDRQFILSSKKLLLSDSGFYLCAWSLDFPKYFGPGTRLTVT.

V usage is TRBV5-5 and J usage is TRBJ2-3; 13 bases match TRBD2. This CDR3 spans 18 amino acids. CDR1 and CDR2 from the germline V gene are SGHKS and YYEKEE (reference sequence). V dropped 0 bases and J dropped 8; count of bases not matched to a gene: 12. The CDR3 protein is CASSLASQLAGGPGTQYF. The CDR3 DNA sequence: TGTGCCAGCAGCTTGGCCTCACAACTAGCGGGAGGGCCGGGTACGCAGTATTTT.

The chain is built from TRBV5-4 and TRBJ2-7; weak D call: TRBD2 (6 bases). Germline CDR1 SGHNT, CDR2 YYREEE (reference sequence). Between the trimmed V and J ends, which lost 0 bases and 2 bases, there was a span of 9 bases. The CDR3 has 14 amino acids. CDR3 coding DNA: TGTGCCAGCAGCTTGGACCTAGCGACCTACGAGCAGTACTTC. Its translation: CASSLDLATYEQYF.

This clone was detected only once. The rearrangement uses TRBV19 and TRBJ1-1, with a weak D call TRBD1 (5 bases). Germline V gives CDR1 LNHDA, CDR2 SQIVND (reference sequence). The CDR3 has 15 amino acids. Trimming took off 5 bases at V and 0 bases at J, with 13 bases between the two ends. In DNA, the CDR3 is TGTGCCAGTAGTGGGACGGGGGTCATGAACACTGAAGCTTTCTTT. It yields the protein CASSGTGVMNTEAFF.

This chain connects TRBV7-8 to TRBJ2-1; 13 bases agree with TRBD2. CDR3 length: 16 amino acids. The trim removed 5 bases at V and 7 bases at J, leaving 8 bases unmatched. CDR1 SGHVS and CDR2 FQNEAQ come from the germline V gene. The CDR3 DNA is TGTGCCAGCAGCCAACTGACTAGCGGGAGGCTTAATGAGCAGTTCTTC. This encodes CASSQLTSGRLNEQFF. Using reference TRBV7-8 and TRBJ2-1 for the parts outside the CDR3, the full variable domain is GAGVSQSPRYKVAKRGQDVALRCDPISGHVSLFWYQQALGQGPEFLTYFQNEAQLDKSGLPSDRFFAERPEGSVSTLKIQRTQQEDSAVYLCASSQLTSGRLNEQFFGPGTRLTVL.

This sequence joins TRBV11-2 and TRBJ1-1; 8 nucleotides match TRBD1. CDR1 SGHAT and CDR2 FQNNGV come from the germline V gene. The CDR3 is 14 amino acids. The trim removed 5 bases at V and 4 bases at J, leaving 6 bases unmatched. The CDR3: CASSGSRGPTEAFF. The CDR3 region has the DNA TGTGCCAGCAGCGGTAGCAGGGGGCCCACTGAAGCTTTCTTT.

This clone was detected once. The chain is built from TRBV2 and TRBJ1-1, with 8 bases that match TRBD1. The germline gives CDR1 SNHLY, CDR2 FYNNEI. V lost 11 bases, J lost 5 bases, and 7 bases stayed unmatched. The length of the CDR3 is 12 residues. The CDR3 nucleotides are TGTGCCGGTGACAGGGGCAAGACTGAAGCTTTCTTT. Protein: CAGDRGKTEAFF.

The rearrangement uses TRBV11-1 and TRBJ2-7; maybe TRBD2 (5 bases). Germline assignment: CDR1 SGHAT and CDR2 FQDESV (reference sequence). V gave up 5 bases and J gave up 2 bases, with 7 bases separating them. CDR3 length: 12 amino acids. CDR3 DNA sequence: TGTGCCAGCAGCCCGGGGACCTACGAGCAGTACTTC. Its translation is CASSPGTYEQYF.

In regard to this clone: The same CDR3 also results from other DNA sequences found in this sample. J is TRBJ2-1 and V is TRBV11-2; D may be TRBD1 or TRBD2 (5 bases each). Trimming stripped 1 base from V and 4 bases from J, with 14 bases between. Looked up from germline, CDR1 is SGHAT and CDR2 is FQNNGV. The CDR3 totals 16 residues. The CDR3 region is CASSLVQGVLYNEQFF. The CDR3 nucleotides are TGTGCCAGCAGCTTAGTCCAGGGAGTACTATACAATGAGCAGTTCTTC.

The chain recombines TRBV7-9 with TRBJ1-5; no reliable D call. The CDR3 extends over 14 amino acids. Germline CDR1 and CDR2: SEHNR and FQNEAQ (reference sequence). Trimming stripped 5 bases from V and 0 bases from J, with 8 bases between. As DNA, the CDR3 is TGTGCCAGCAGCAATATTAATAGCAATCAGCCCCAGCATTTT. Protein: CASSNINSNQPQHF.

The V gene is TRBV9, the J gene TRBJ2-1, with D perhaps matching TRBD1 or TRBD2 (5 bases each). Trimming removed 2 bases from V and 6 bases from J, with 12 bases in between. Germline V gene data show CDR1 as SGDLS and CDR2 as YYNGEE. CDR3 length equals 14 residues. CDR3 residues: CASSVGRAGNEQFF. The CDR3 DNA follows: TGTGCCAGCAGCGTGGGCAGGGCGGGCAATGAGCAGTTCTTC.

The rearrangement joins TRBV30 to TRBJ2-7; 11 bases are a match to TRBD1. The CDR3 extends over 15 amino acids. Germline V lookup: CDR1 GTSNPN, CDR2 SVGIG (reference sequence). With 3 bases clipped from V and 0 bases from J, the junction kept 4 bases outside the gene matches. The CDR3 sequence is CAWRVGQGVSYEQYF. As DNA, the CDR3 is TGTGCCTGGAGGGTGGGACAGGGGGTCTCCTACGAGCAGTACTTC.

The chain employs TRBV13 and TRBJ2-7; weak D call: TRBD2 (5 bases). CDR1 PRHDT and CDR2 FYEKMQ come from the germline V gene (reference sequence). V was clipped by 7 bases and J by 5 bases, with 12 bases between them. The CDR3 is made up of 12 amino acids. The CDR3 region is CASTRGGDEQYF. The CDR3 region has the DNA TGTGCCAGCACCCGAGGAGGAGACGAGCAGTACTTC.